The present TCR beta chain was sequenced within a study of blood T cell repertoires in COVID-19. Produced via immunoSEQ multiplex PCR; TCRdb's table is partial and in-frame only. In the table there are around 45,000 clones, over 85% of which are singletons. This CDR3 spans 15 amino acids. Between the trimmed V and J ends, which lost 1 base and 7 bases, there was a span of 17 bases. From germline, CDR1 is SGHRS and CDR2 YFSETQ. Sequencing was carried out using peripheral blood. This TCR was recovered from a man older than 75 with acute or convalescent COVID-19. The chain employs TRBV5-1 and TRBJ1-2; the D gene is possibly TRBD1 (5 bases). This chain's CDR3 is CASSLLGRDPTGYTF. CDR3 bases: TGCGCCAGCAGCTTGTTGGGCAGGGATCCTACTGGCTACACCTTC.